These 15 T cell receptor beta chains were all obtained from the same sample, sequenced in a study of cytomegalovirus exposure and HLA in healthy donors. The method was immunoSEQ multiplex PCR; TCRdb's version includes in-frame clones alone and lacks a portion of them. The sample records hundreds of thousands of clones, roughly 90% being singletons. Material: PBMCs. These receptors originate from a young woman in good health and CMV-seronegative.

This chain joins TRBV28 and TRBJ2-7, with 11 bases fitting TRBD1. Germline CDR1 is MDHEN and CDR2 is SYDVKM. The CDR3 spans 15 residues. V shed 5 bases and J 4 bases; nucleotides not matched to a gene: 7. CDR3 residues: CASSTRDRGLYEQYF. In nucleotides, the CDR3 is TGTGCCAGCAGTACCCGGGACAGGGGGTTATACGAGCAGTACTTC.

The gene calls are TRBV5-1 and TRBJ1-2, with D tentatively TRBD1 (6 bases). The V end was cut by 4 bases, the J end by 6 bases, with 16 bases between. The CDR3 extends over 14 amino acids. The germline CDR1 and CDR2 sequences are SGHRS and YFSETQ. CDR3 coding DNA: TGCGCCAGCAGCGTATACAGGGTTGAAGATGGCTACACCTTC. Translating gives CASSVYRVEDGYTF.

The chain carries TRBV6-1 and TRBJ2-7; 11 bases are shared with TRBD2. This CDR3 has 15 amino acids. CDR1 and CDR2 from the germline V gene are MNHNS and SASEGT. The ends lost 7 bases at V and 2 bases at J; junction bases unmatched: 7. CDR3 in DNA: TGTGCCAGCACCTCACTAGCGGGAGTAACCTACGAGCAGTACTTC. Amino acids: CASTSLAGVTYEQYF.

J is TRBJ1-2 and V is TRBV15; 9 bases are shared with TRBD1. Germline V gene lookup returns CDR1 LNHNV and CDR2 YYDKDF (reference sequence). The CDR3 covers 16 residues. Trimming cost V 2 bases and J 4 bases; bases outside gene matches: 8. The CDR3 loop reads CATSRHRDRVVYGYTF. The CDR3 DNA reads as TGTGCCACCAGCAGACACCGGGACAGGGTGGTCTATGGCTACACCTTC.

The chain carries TRBV7-8 and TRBJ2-2; 13 bases agree with TRBD2. There are 16 residues in the CDR3. J was trimmed by 6 bases and V by 5 bases; bases with no gene match: 6. From germline, CDR1 is SGHVS and CDR2 FQNEAQ. Here the CDR3 reads CASSNPGLAGSGELFF. The CDR3 DNA reads TGTGCCAGCAGCAATCCGGGACTAGCGGGATCCGGGGAGCTGTTTTTT.

The V and J genes are TRBV6-5 and TRBJ1-5, with 8 bases that match TRBD1. Trimming at V came to 5 bases and at J to 9 bases, leaving 6 bases not matched to a gene. CDR1 is MNHEY and CDR2 is SVGAGI in the germline V gene. This CDR3 contains 13 residues. The CDR3 DNA reads TGTGCCAGCAGTCGTACAGGGGGTCGGCCCCAGCATTTT. Encoded protein: CASSRTGGRPQHF.

The chain recombines TRBV29-1 with TRBJ1-1; TRBD1 agrees at 7 bases. After removal of 8 bases from V and 0 bases from J, the junction contained 9 bases not matched to a gene. This CDR3 comprises 14 residues. The germline V gene encodes CDR1 SQVTM and CDR2 ANQGSEA. The CDR3 DNA follows: TGCAGCTCGACAGGGATGGGGATGAACACTGAAGCTTTCTTT. This sequence encodes CSSTGMGMNTEAFF.

The chain couples TRBV28 to TRBJ2-2, with 9 bases aligning to TRBD1. Germline trimming cut 4 bases from V and 6 bases from J; bases unmatched to any gene: 3. The CDR3 consists of 14 residues. Germline V gene sequence: CDR1 MDHEN, CDR2 SYDVKM. For the CDR3, the DNA is TGTGCCAGCAGTTGGGGACAGGGTGCCGGGGAGCTGTTTTTT. It codes for CASSWGQGAGELFF. The complete variable domain, with remaining parts taken from reference TRBV28 and TRBJ2-2, reads DVKVTQSSRYLVKRTGEKVFLECVQDMDHENMFWYRQDPGLGLRLIYFSYDVKMKEKGDIPEGYSVSREKKERFSLILESASTNQTSMYLCASSWGQGAGELFFGEGSRLTVL.

The chain employs TRBV2 and TRBJ2-3; the match to TRBD2 covers 16 bases. Germline V gives CDR1 SNHLY, CDR2 FYNNEI. The CDR3 covers 17 residues. Germline trimming cut 5 bases from V and 3 bases from J; bases unmatched to any gene: 5. CDR3 in DNA: TGTGCCAGCAGTTCGGGACTAGCGGGGGGGCCGACAGATACGCAGTATTTT. Translated: CASSSGLAGGPTDTQYF.

The chain has TRBV7-2 and TRBJ1-2; maybe TRBD1 (6 bases). Trimming cost V 5 bases and J 2 bases, with 9 bases left between them. The CDR3 runs 13 residues. Germline values: CDR1 SGHTA, CDR2 FQGNSA. DNA of the CDR3: TGTGCCAGCAGCCCACAGGGAAACTATGGCTACACCTTC. Protein product: CASSPQGNYGYTF.

V gene TRBV28 combines with J gene TRBJ2-7, with D hard to call. The CDR3 covers 12 residues. Trimming shortened V by 3 bases and J by 3 bases, and 6 bases separated the two germline ends. From germline, CDR1 is MDHEN and CDR2 SYDVKM. CDR3 sequence: CASSFTSYEQYF. Here the CDR3 DNA reads TGTGCCAGCAGTTTCACCAGCTACGAGCAGTACTTC.

The V and J genes are TRBV2 and TRBJ1-3; no definite D call. The CDR3 runs 16 residues. Germline assignment: CDR1 SNHLY and CDR2 FYNNEI. CDR3 amino acids: CAITPLTSPSGNTIYF. The CDR3 DNA is TGTGCGATCACTCCATTGACTAGTCCATCTGGAAACACCATATATTTT.

V and J are TRBV2 and TRBJ2-3; D unclear. Germline V gives CDR1 SNHLY, CDR2 FYNNEI. V lost 4 bases to trimming and J lost 1 base, with 12 bases between them. The CDR3 is 15 residues long. The CDR3 DNA reads TGTGCCAGCAGTGGGTGGGCCACGGGCACAGATACGCAGTATTTT. Amino acid sequence: CASSGWATGTDTQYF.

The chain employs TRBV6-1 and TRBJ1-2; D is possibly TRBD1 (6 bases). V was clipped by 1 base and J by 5 bases, with 14 bases between them. The CDR3 runs to 15 residues. Germline V gene sequence: CDR1 MNHNS, CDR2 SASEGT. Written as DNA, the CDR3 is TGTGCCAGCAGTGAAGGGCAGGGGCGGAGGTATGGCTACACCTTC. Its protein product is CASSEGQGRRYGYTF.

This chain links TRBV6-5 with TRBJ2-1; D is ambiguous. The germline gives CDR1 MNHEY, CDR2 SVGAGI. Trimming cost V 4 bases and J 0 bases, with 7 bases left between them. The CDR3 has 14 residues. CDR3 loop: CASSSGSSYNEQFF. The CDR3 bases are TGTGCCAGCAGTTCGGGTAGCTCCTACAATGAGCAGTTCTTC.